The rows below give T cell receptor beta chains drawn from one sample of a study of sequential checkpoint blockade in melanoma. Method: immunoSEQ multiplex PCR; TCRdb's copy keeps in-frame clones and lacks some. Counted here are 13,000 or so clones, over 75% occurring once; the ten biggest clones make up 7.5%. Specimen: CD8+ T cells sorted from blood (inferred from file names), collected from a patient given nivolumab and ipilimumab in sequence. Receptors were obtained from a human donor with melanoma. CDR3s include the opening cysteine and the closing phenylalanine or tryptophan. Each record gives: J gene, V gene, D gene, CDR3 protein. The D gene is left open where the match is weak.

j_call: TRBJ1-3
v_call: TRBV29-1
d_call: NA
cdr3_aa: CSVEDLLSTIYF

j_call: TRBJ2-7
v_call: TRBV7-9
d_call: NA
cdr3_aa: CASSWGHPYEQYF

j_call: TRBJ2-7
v_call: TRBV29-1
d_call: TRBD1
cdr3_aa: CSVEGQGTSSYEQYF

j_call: TRBJ2-3
v_call: TRBV18
d_call: NA
cdr3_aa: CASSPQVSTDTQYF

j_call: TRBJ2-7
v_call: TRBV7-9
d_call: NA
cdr3_aa: CASSNLAAGKSSYEQYF

j_call: TRBJ2-4
v_call: TRBV7-8
d_call: TRBD1
cdr3_aa: CASSLGDRQYIQYF

j_call: TRBJ2-1
v_call: TRBV28
d_call: TRBD2
cdr3_aa: CASSEAGDYNEQFF

j_call: TRBJ1-2
v_call: TRBV5-1
d_call: NA
cdr3_aa: CASSLDGGYTF

j_call: TRBJ2-7
v_call: TRBV7-9
d_call: NA
cdr3_aa: CASSSEVAGRPYEQYF

j_call: TRBJ2-7
v_call: TRBV27
d_call: TRBD2
cdr3_aa: CASSLGAGGGYEQYF

j_call: TRBJ1-5
v_call: TRBV7-9
d_call: NA
cdr3_aa: CASSSRQAGQPQHF

j_call: TRBJ2-5
v_call: TRBV5-1
d_call: TRBD2
cdr3_aa: CASSPGLAGIQETQYF

j_call: TRBJ2-7
v_call: TRBV7-3
d_call: TRBD1
cdr3_aa: CASSGATGKKYEQYF

j_call: TRBJ2-2
v_call: TRBV11-1
d_call: NA
cdr3_aa: CASSFVVGELFF

j_call: TRBJ1-1
v_call: TRBV7-2
d_call: NA
cdr3_aa: CASSLDRGPMNTEAFF

j_call: TRBJ2-5
v_call: TRBV27
d_call: NA
cdr3_aa: CASSLRGARETQYF

j_call: TRBJ2-7
v_call: TRBV6-1
d_call: TRBD1
cdr3_aa: CASSDDQGTGTYEQYF

j_call: TRBJ1-1
v_call: TRBV28
d_call: TRBD1
cdr3_aa: CASSFGQGAAAFF

j_call: TRBJ2-7
v_call: TRBV6-5
d_call: TRBD1
cdr3_aa: CATQGTGTSEQYF

j_call: TRBJ2-7
v_call: TRBV27
d_call: NA
cdr3_aa: CASSSGQSYEQYF

j_call: TRBJ2-1
v_call: TRBV19
d_call: TRBD2
cdr3_aa: CASSIGPGLAINEQFF

j_call: TRBJ2-1
v_call: TRBV6-1
d_call: TRBD2
cdr3_aa: CASTSGGAINEQFF

j_call: TRBJ2-2
v_call: TRBV5-4
d_call: TRBD2
cdr3_aa: CASWTSGGNTGELFF

j_call: TRBJ2-2
v_call: TRBV6-1
d_call: TRBD1
cdr3_aa: CASTIFTGDTGELFF

j_call: TRBJ2-3
v_call: TRBV6-4
d_call: TRBD2
cdr3_aa: CASSETSGGADTQYF

j_call: NA
v_call: TRBV2
d_call: NA
cdr3_aa: CATQDQGPYEQYF

j_call: TRBJ1-5
v_call: TRBV28
d_call: TRBD1
cdr3_aa: CAISRDRVRPQHF

j_call: TRBJ2-3
v_call: TRBV6-4
d_call: NA
cdr3_aa: CASSDGTSTDTQYF

j_call: TRBJ1-4
v_call: TRBV5-1
d_call: TRBD1
cdr3_aa: CASSLGTGGSTEKLFF

j_call: TRBJ2-1
v_call: TRBV5-1
d_call: TRBD2
cdr3_aa: CASSLEPSGYNEQFF

j_call: TRBJ2-1
v_call: TRBV9
d_call: NA
cdr3_aa: CASKDSGNEQFF

j_call: TRBJ2-5
v_call: TRBV30
d_call: NA
cdr3_aa: CAWTVGWAQYF

j_call: TRBJ2-1
v_call: TRBV27
d_call: TRBD2
cdr3_aa: CASSLGRLAGGMVQFF

j_call: TRBJ2-1
v_call: TRBV19
d_call: TRBD1
cdr3_aa: CATWDSYNEQFF

j_call: TRBJ2-5
v_call: TRBV5-1
d_call: NA
cdr3_aa: CASSLSGVQGETQYF

j_call: TRBJ2-2
v_call: TRBV6-1
d_call: NA
cdr3_aa: CASSEKRVTYGPTGELFF